The 29 T cell receptor beta chains in this list originate from one sample, sequenced in a study of identical twins. Each CDR3 protein is one row after TCRdb ran MiXCR on the 5' RACE reads. The top ten hold roughly 1.6% of the sample, which has over 550,000 distinct CDR3 sequences, roughly 6.6% seen once. These same data were also listed under a study on yellow fever vaccine responses in identical twins.

The sequencing sample was made of PBMCs. All receptors derive from a young woman in good health.

The rearrangement joins TRBV5-5 to TRBJ2-7, with 8 positions matching TRBD2. Germline V CDR1 and CDR2: SGHKS, YYEKEE (reference sequence). There are 14 residues in the CDR3. Losses at the gene ends were 3 bases for V and 3 bases for J; bases not matched to a gene: 5. DNA of the CDR3: TGTGCCAGCAGCTACTGGACTAGCAGCTACGAGCAGTACTTC. As protein: CASSYWTSSYEQYF.

This clonotype was observed a handful of times. The V call is TRBV10-2, the J call TRBJ2-5; a possible D gene is TRBD2 (5 bases). V gave up 3 bases and J gave up 7 bases, with 6 bases separating them. The length of the CDR3 is 11 residues. Germline V gene lookup returns CDR1 WSHSY and CDR2 SAAADI. DNA of the CDR3: TGCGCCAGCAGTGAAGGGAGGACCCAGTACTTC. It yields the protein CASSEGRTQYF.

Only a few counts were recorded for this clonotype. The chain combines TRBV12-3 or TRBV12-4 with TRBJ2-2; the match to TRBD2 covers 14 bases. Trimming at V came to 5 bases and at J to 6 bases, leaving 8 bases not matched to a gene. The CDR3 spans 17 residues. CDR3: CASSPTSGREGSGELFF. The CDR3 DNA reads TGTGCCAGCAGTCCGACTAGCGGGAGGGAGGGGTCCGGGGAGCTGTTTTTT.

This clonotype was detected ten times or more. The V call is TRBV12-3 or TRBV12-4, the J call TRBJ1-2, with D perhaps matching TRBD1 (5 bases). The CDR3 contains 15 residues. Trimming stripped 5 bases from V and 4 bases from J, with 17 bases between. CDR3 sequence (DNA): TGTGCCAGCAGTGCCGTGAGGGGCCTAGGCTATGGCTACACCTTC. This translates into CASSAVRGLGYGYTF.

This clonotype occurred a few times. The rearrangement links TRBV5-5 to TRBJ1-2; TRBD1 agrees at 9 bases. V was clipped by 1 base and J by 8 bases; unmatched bases: 6. From germline, CDR1 is SGHKS and CDR2 YYEKEE (reference sequence). The CDR3 has 14 amino acids. The CDR3 nucleotides read TGTGCCAGCAGCTTGACCGGGACAGGGATCGGCTACACCTTC. It encodes CASSLTGTGIGYTF.

This clonotype was counted many times. The rearrangement uses TRBV5-1 and TRBJ2-1, with TRBD1 matching over 10 bases. Germline CDR1 is SGHRS and CDR2 is YFSETQ. This CDR3 is 15 amino acids long. J was trimmed by 9 bases and V by 5 bases; bases with no gene match: 11. The CDR3 coding sequence is TGCGCCAGCAGTTATCGGGACAGGGGCGGGGGTGAGCAGTTCTTC. Translating it yields CASSYRDRGGGEQFF.

This sequence joins TRBV14 and TRBJ2-7; D is undetermined. With 4 bases removed from V and 3 bases from J, the gap between germline ends came to 10 bases. The CDR3 totals 13 residues. In germline, CDR1 is SGHDN, CDR2 FVKESK. The CDR3 protein is CASSPSDGYEQYV. In DNA form, the CDR3 reads TGTGCCAGCAGCCCCTCGGACGGCTACGAGCAGTACGTC.

This clonotype was found many times. The rearrangement uses TRBV10-2 and TRBJ2-7; D tentatively fits TRBD1 or TRBD2 (5 bases each). CDR3 size: 12 residues. Germline CDR1 and CDR2: WSHSY and SAAADI. Trimming stripped 6 bases from V and 4 bases from J, with 10 bases between. The DNA for the CDR3 is TGCGCCAGCAGCGGGGACCGTTACGAGCAGTACGTC. Encoded protein: CASSGDRYEQYV.

The V call is TRBV20-1, the J call TRBJ2-1; D unresolved. CDR3 length equals 17 residues. Germline CDR1 reads DFQATT; CDR2 reads SNEGSKA (reference sequence). V lost 5 bases and J lost 6, with 26 bases in between. CDR3 sequence reads: CSAPPQPATRTSNEQFF. The DNA of the CDR3 is TGCAGTGCTCCCCCCCAACCGGCGACTCGAACTTCCAATGAGCAGTTCTTC.

In its sample, this clonotype was seen many times. This rearrangement joins TRBV12-3 or TRBV12-4 to TRBJ1-6; D unresolved. V was shortened by 5 bases and J by 7 bases, with 9 bases between the two germline ends. This CDR3 contains 13 residues. Here the CDR3 reads CASSKNENSPLHF. Here the CDR3 DNA reads TGTGCCAGCAGTAAAAATGAGAATTCACCCCTCCACTTT.

Only a few counts were recorded for this clonotype. V usage is TRBV6-1 and J usage is TRBJ1-1, with TRBD1 matching 8 bases. The CDR3 has 16 amino acids. Trimming at V came to 6 bases and at J to 4 bases, leaving 13 bases not matched to a gene. Germline V gene data show CDR1 as MNHNS and CDR2 as SASEGT. Written as DNA, the CDR3 is TGTGCCAGCAGACTGAGGGAGGACAGGGCCAGCACTGAAGCTTTCTTT. Protein sequence: CASRLREDRASTEAFF.

In this sample, this clonotype turned up many times. The chain joins TRBV18 to TRBJ1-5, with 9 bases aligning to TRBD1. Germline trimming cut 4 bases from V and 6 bases from J; bases unmatched to any gene: 7. The germline gives CDR1 KGHSH, CDR2 LQKENI. This CDR3 is built from 15 residues. The CDR3 loop reads CASSQAQGAVQPQHF. The CDR3 coding sequence is TGTGCCAGCTCACAAGCACAGGGGGCGGTTCAGCCCCAGCATTTT.

This clonotype was seen at least ten times. The V and J genes are TRBV20-1 and TRBJ2-2; tentative D call: TRBD1 (5 bases). Germline V lookup: CDR1 DFQATT, CDR2 SNEGSKA (reference sequence). V was pared by 3 bases and J by 4 bases, with 12 bases between. The CDR3 loop spans 14 amino acids. CDR3 in amino acids: CSASGRVATGELFF. CDR3 bases: TGCAGTGCTAGCGGCAGGGTAGCCACCGGGGAGCTGTTTTTT.

This clonotype turned up a few times. This chain joins TRBV19 and TRBJ2-2; possibly TRBD1 for D (6 bases). CDR1 LNHDA and CDR2 SQIVND come from the germline V gene (reference sequence). The CDR3 is made up of 16 amino acids. V was pared by 6 bases and J by 4 bases, with 18 bases between. This CDR3 reads CASRLPSGTLTGELFF. CDR3 in DNA: TGTGCCAGTAGACTCCCGTCCGGGACACTCACCGGGGAGCTGTTTTTT.

The chain links TRBV10-3 to TRBJ2-3; 8 nucleotides match TRBD2. CDR3 length: 12 amino acids. The V gene end was trimmed by 3 bases and the J gene end by 12 bases; junction bases not matched to a gene: 5. From germline, CDR1 is ENHRY and CDR2 SYGVKD. CDR3 sequence reads: CAISEPGTRQYF. The CDR3 coding sequence is TGTGCCATCAGTGAACCCGGGACTAGACAGTATTTT.

This clonotype was counted many times. The DNA for the CDR3 is TGTGCCAGCAGCCAAGGACAGTTAGCCAAAAACATTCAGTACTTC. This encodes CASSQGQLAKNIQYF. V gene TRBV12-3 or TRBV12-4 combines with J gene TRBJ2-4, with D perhaps TRBD1 (6 bases). V was clipped by 6 bases and J by 0 bases, with 12 bases between them. The CDR3 loop spans 15 amino acids.

The chain is built from TRBV4-2 and TRBJ2-1; 8 nucleotides match TRBD1. The V gene's germline CDR1 is LGHNA and CDR2 YNFKEQ. J was trimmed by 6 bases and V by 6 bases; bases with no gene match: 7. The CDR3 has 14 residues. CDR3 sequence reads: CASRDRVFSNEQFF. The DNA of the CDR3 is TGTGCCAGCAGGGACAGGGTTTTTTCCAATGAGCAGTTCTTC.

The chain has TRBV2 and TRBJ1-2; D gene ambiguous. The CDR3 extends over 12 amino acids. Germline assignment: CDR1 SNHLY and CDR2 FYNNEI. V was clipped by 4 bases and J by 12 bases, with 15 bases between them. As DNA, the CDR3 is TGTGCCAGCAGTGCGTCGGGGAGGAGCGACACCTTC. The encoded protein is CASSASGRSDTF.

This clonotype was seen more than once but under ten times. The V gene is TRBV6-5, the J gene TRBJ2-5; 7 bases align to TRBD2. Trimming took 0 bases from V and 1 from J; bases not matched to a gene: 5. Germline CDR1 reads MNHEY; CDR2 reads SVGAGI. There are 16 residues in the CDR3. The CDR3 DNA is TGTGCCAGCAGTTACTCGGTACTAGCGATCCAAGAGACCCAGTACTTC. Amino acid sequence: CASSYSVLAIQETQYF.

In this sample, this clonotype turned up a few times. J is TRBJ2-3 and V is TRBV2, with D possibly matching TRBD2 (6 bases). This CDR3 contains 17 residues. Germline values: CDR1 SNHLY, CDR2 FYNNEI. The V end was cut by 0 bases, the J end by 3 bases, with 16 bases between. Here the CDR3 reads CASSEAPAGRGTDTQYF. DNA for the CDR3: TGTGCCAGCAGTGAAGCGCCTGCGGGGCGAGGGACAGATACGCAGTATTTT.

This clonotype was seen more than once but under ten times. J is TRBJ2-4 and V is TRBV5-1; D is tentatively TRBD1 or TRBD2 (5 bases each). Looked up from germline, CDR1 is SGHRS and CDR2 is YFSETQ. Trimming pared 0 bases from V and 8 bases from J, leaving 12 bases between. The CDR3 extends over 14 amino acids. The CDR3 region is CASSLVVGTDIQYF. DNA for the CDR3: TGCGCCAGCAGCTTGGTGGTCGGGACGGACATTCAGTACTTC.

This clonotype was detected a few times. The V and J genes are TRBV5-5 and TRBJ1-2, with D possibly being TRBD1 (5 bases). The CDR3 covers 13 residues. Germline V lookup: CDR1 SGHKS, CDR2 YYEKEE (reference sequence). Trimming removed 0 bases from V and 8 bases from J, with 11 bases in between. The CDR3 nucleotides are TGTGCCAGCAGCTTGGTCAGGGTCGACGGCTACACCTTC. This gives the protein CASSLVRVDGYTF.

This clonotype was counted only a few times. The chain uses TRBV28 and TRBJ2-1; D may match TRBD1 or TRBD2 (5 bases each). Trimming removed 6 bases at V and 5 bases at J, with 14 bases between. This CDR3 contains 14 residues. Germline lookup yields CDR1 MDHEN and CDR2 SYDVKM. The DNA for the CDR3 is TGTGCCAGCAGCCGGGACCAGAAAAACAATGAGCAGTTCTTC. Translating gives CASSRDQKNNEQFF.

This clonotype was seen more than once but under ten times. The chain is built from TRBV20-1 and TRBJ2-7; 8 bases agree with TRBD1. This CDR3 spans 16 amino acids. The V gene's germline CDR1 is DFQATT and CDR2 SNEGSKA (reference sequence). Unmatched junction bases numbered 11, after V lost 0 bases and J lost 4 bases. The CDR3 here is CSARDPDRGSVYEQYF. CDR3 nucleotides: TGCAGTGCTAGAGATCCTGACAGGGGATCGGTTTACGAGCAGTACTTC.

In this sample, this clonotype turned up a few times. J is TRBJ2-6 and V is TRBV7-8, with a weak D call TRBD1 (5 bases). V lost 2 bases to trimming and J lost 4 bases, with 15 bases between them. CDR1 and CDR2 (germline): SGHVS, FQNEAQ. The CDR3 has 17 amino acids. This chain's CDR3 is CASSLKGVLRGANVLTF. The CDR3 region has the DNA TGTGCCAGCAGCTTAAAAGGGGTCTTAAGAGGGGCCAACGTCCTGACTTTC.

This clonotype has a handful of counts. This chain uses TRBV7-9 with TRBJ2-3; TRBD2 agrees at 9 bases. V was clipped by 8 bases and J by 1 base; unmatched bases: 7. Germline values: CDR1 SEHNR, CDR2 FQNEAQ (reference sequence). The CDR3 is made up of 15 amino acids. The CDR3 DNA follows: TGTGCCAGCTTGTGGGGACTAGCCGGCACAGATACGCAGTATTTT. Its translation: CASLWGLAGTDTQYF.

The chain has TRBV3-1 and TRBJ2-1; either TRBD1 or TRBD2 may supply D (6 bases each). The CDR3 has 16 amino acids. The germline V gene encodes CDR1 LGHDT and CDR2 YNNKEL (reference sequence). Trimming took off 5 bases at V and 7 bases at J, with 21 bases between the two ends. In nucleotides, the CDR3 is TGTGCCAGCAGCAAGCACGTCCGGGGGCCACAGAATGAGCAGTTCTTC. Its protein product is CASSKHVRGPQNEQFF.

In its sample, this clonotype was seen a few times. The chain is built from TRBV5-6 and TRBJ1-1; D is perhaps TRBD1 (5 bases). Per germline, CDR1 SGHDT and CDR2 YYEEEE. The CDR3 spans 15 residues. Between the trimmed V and J ends, which lost 3 bases and 4 bases, there was a span of 16 bases. The CDR3 region is CASSWGGRGGTEAFF. In DNA, the CDR3 is TGTGCCAGCAGCTGGGGGGGTAGGGGTGGCACTGAAGCTTTCTTT.

V and J are TRBV7-3 and TRBJ2-2; D ambiguous. This CDR3 is built from 12 residues. V was shortened by 1 base and J by 8 bases, with 5 bases between the two germline ends. Germline V gene sequence: CDR1 SGHTA, CDR2 FQGTGA. The CDR3 sequence is CASSLNPGELFF. CDR3 nucleotide sequence: TGTGCCAGCAGCTTAAATCCGGGGGAGCTGTTTTTT.